A selection of T cell receptor beta chains follows, all from one sample in a study of CD8+CD57+ T cells in acquired aplastic anemia. TCRdb itself ran the reads through MiXCR, one entry per CDR3 protein. The data hold under 250,000 distinct CDR3 sequences, with approximately 50% observed a single time. Source material: sorted CD4+, CD8+, or CD8+CD57+ T cells (not recorded which) from PBMCs. The source of these receptors is a human donor with aplastic anemia. CDR3s include the opening cysteine and the closing phenylalanine or tryptophan.

J gene,V gene,CDR3 protein
TRBJ2-7,TRBV4-1,CASMFQGEQYF
TRBJ1-6,TRBV7-9,CASSLGTSENSPLHF
TRBJ2-2,TRBV7-9,CASRGIPAPNTGELFF
TRBJ2-7,TRBV15,CATSRAGGSYEQYF
TRBJ2-6,TRBV7-9,CASSLVERGGYVLTF
TRBJ1-1,TRBV4-3,CASSQKLWQPNTEAFF
TRBJ1-2,TRBV7-9,CASSPGGDYGYTF
TRBJ1-5,TRBV20-1,CSAPSPGTGFQPQHF
TRBJ2-1,TRBV2,CASSKDRGNYEQFF
TRBJ1-2,TRBV24-1,CASRKDRHENYGYTF
TRBJ2-7,TRBV7-6,CASSLQETYEQYF
TRBJ2-7,TRBV12-5,CAGVLAGEAYEQYF
TRBJ2-7,TRBV7-9,CASSKPTGGDEQYF
TRBJ2-3,TRBV7-2,CASTVMAGTGDTQYF
TRBJ2-7,TRBV30,CAWRQGTSHEQYF
TRBJ1-1,TRBV7-2,CASSLEAGVRFEAFF
TRBJ1-1,TRBV20-1,CSAIGDRETEAFF
TRBJ2-1,TRBV9,CASSVVEGRHNEQLF
TRBJ1-1,TRBV9,CASSDDYKGPKNTEAFF
TRBJ1-1,TRBV12-3/TRBV12-4,CASSSRGRGGTEAFF
TRBJ2-1,TRBV9,CASSVGGGPGNEQFF
TRBJ1-1,TRBV20-1,CSARGAGDTEAFF
TRBJ2-3,TRBV10-3,CAISESQGVSDTQYF
TRBJ2-3,TRBV7-9,CVSSSQGSEQYF
TRBJ1-1,TRBV20-1,CSASATGQVPLEASF
TRBJ2-1,TRBV6-6,CASLAGNEQFF
TRBJ1-5,TRBV10-3,CAISESGSTNNQPQHF
TRBJ1-4,TRBV27,CASSFSTETYEKLFF
TRBJ2-2,TRBV6-4,CASRPGPSEPGELFF
TRBJ2-7,TRBV7-9,CASSQGRGIYQQYF
TRBJ2-7,TRBV20-1,CSARDALAGLHEQYF
TRBJ2-7,TRBV6-5,CASSYGRIAWGTESPYEQYF
TRBJ1-3,TRBV29-1,CSVEDEGPGGNTIYF
TRBJ2-2,TRBV5-1,CASSADAGELFF
TRBJ2-3,TRBV29-1,CSVRLAGGFTDTQYF
TRBJ2-7,TRBV20-1,CSAREGTGGYEQYF
TRBJ1-6,TRBV7-9,CASSTTDTYSPLHF
TRBJ1-2,TRBV25-1,CASVGQGKVYGYTF
TRBJ2-7,TRBV4-3,CASSQDLAGGVYEQYF
TRBJ2-5,TRBV5-4,CASSSQGASGSQYF
TRBJ1-1,TRBV14,CASSQETGDPAFEAFF
TRBJ2-1,TRBV20-1,CSARRALDRPNYNEQFF
TRBJ1-2,TRBV5-1,CASSSLDRAGPGGYTF
TRBJ2-7,TRBV6-5,CASSARGDYEQYF
TRBJ2-1,TRBV7-2,CASSSSGLTHSYNEQFF
TRBJ1-1,TRBV10-3,CAISDFVGMNTEAFF
TRBJ1-2,TRBV5-6,CASSEGPYGYTF
TRBJ2-1,TRBV27,CASSAGVSEQFF